The present TCR beta chain was sequenced within a study of blood T cell repertoires in COVID-19. About the study: T cells, B-cell-depleted T cells, or PBMCs provided the cDNA or gDNA that served as material.

Enrolled during active infection, Seattle patients were then followed longitudinally. Original processing notes: Quantification of nucleated cells was approximated via reference gene primer amplification. Only in-frame clones appear in the TCRdb table, and some are missing; sequencing was by immunoSEQ multiplex PCR. The DNA was the basis for D and trimming; V, J and clone size are from that table. The sample comprises under 200,000 clones, approximately 85% of which are singletons, and around 2.7% rests with the top ten. The specimen was peripheral blood. The clonotype originates from a woman older than 75 with COVID-19, enrolled during active disease.

CDR3: CASTPSARYTF. CDR3 DNA sequence: TGTGCCAGCACCCCGAGCGCCCGCTACACCTTC. The chain has TRBV21-1 and TRBJ1-2. TRBV21-1 is designated a pseudogene. This CDR3 is built from 11 residues.